Listed below are T cell receptor beta chains from one sample, sequenced in a study of T cell responses to AZD1222 COVID-19 vaccine. The assay was immunoSEQ multiplex PCR, and TCRdb's table has in-frame clones only and misses some. The table includes roughly 53,000 clones, around 85% detected once. This sample comprised peripheral blood, obtained on day 0 of MenACWY control vaccination. Receptors originate from an adult in good health. Both conserved end residues are part of each CDR3. Fields, in order: V gene, D gene, clone size, J gene, CDR3 protein, CDR3 DNA. The D gene is left open where the match is weak. Clone size appears in some rows only: once, few, many, or a class for an expanded clone.

TRBV28	TRBD1	-	TRBJ1-5	CASSQTGSDQPQHF	TGTGCCAGCAGCCAGACAGGGAGCGATCAGCCCCAGCATTTT
TRBV6-5	-	-	TRBJ2-2	CASSYSGTLNTGELFF	TGTGCCAGCAGTTACTCCGGGACCCTGAACACCGGGGAGCTGTTTTTT
TRBV4-3	TRBD1	-	TRBJ2-5	CASSQTGGSQETQYF	TGCGCCAGCAGCCAGACAGGGGGCAGCCAAGAGACCCAGTACTTC
TRBV29-1	-	-	TRBJ2-4	CSVDISRGGAGAKNIQYF	TGCAGCGTTGATATTTCCAGGGGTGGGGCGGGGGCCAAAAACATTCAGTACTTC
TRBV7-2	-	-	TRBJ2-5	CASSLLGGSVRLNLETQYF	TGTGCCAGCAGCTTACTGGGGGGCAGTGTGCGGTTAAACTTAGAGACCCAGTACTTC
TRBV28	-	-	TRBJ2-5	CASRYDGQETQYF	TGTGCCAGCAGATACGACGGGCAGGAGACCCAGTACTTC
TRBV6-5	-	-	TRBJ2-7	CASSYSGAVGPYEQYF	TGTGCCAGCAGTTACTCGGGGGCAGTAGGGCCCTACGAGCAGTACTTC
TRBV5-4	TRBD2	-	TRBJ2-2	CASSLKGSGRAGPNTGELFF	TGTGCCAGCAGCTTAAAAGGTAGCGGGAGGGCCGGTCCGAACACCGGGGAGCTGTTTTTT
TRBV6-6	-	once	TRBJ1-4	CASSSAVFEKLFF	TGTGCCAGCAGTTCTGCGGTCTTCGAAAAACTGTTTTTT
TRBV3-1/TRBV3-2	-	-	TRBJ2-2	CASSQRSNTGELFF	TGTGCCAGCAGCCAACGATCGAACACCGGGGAGCTGTTTTTT
TRBV28	-	-	TRBJ1-6	CASTLSPVGTSPLHF	TGTGCCAGCACCCTCTCTCCCGTTGGAACTTCACCCCTCCACTTT
TRBV28	-	-	TRBJ2-7	CASSLPPSEQYF	TGTGCCAGCAGTTTACCTCCATCCGAGCAGTACTTC
TRBV28	-	-	TRBJ1-2	CASTGGAAYGYTF	TGTGCCAGCACTGGGGGAGCTGCCTATGGCTACACCTTC
TRBV4-1	-	-	TRBJ2-3	CASSQPPGGTDTQYF	TGCGCCAGCAGCCAGCCCCCCGGTGGCACAGATACGCAGTATTTT
TRBV30	TRBD2	-	TRBJ2-3	CAWSEGSGRTDTQYF	TGTGCCTGGAGTGAAGGTAGCGGGAGGACGGATACGCAGTATTTT
TRBV9	TRBD1	-	TRBJ1-2	CASSVATGTGVRYGYTF	TGTGCCAGCAGCGTAGCTACAGGGACAGGGGTCCGCTATGGCTACACCTTC
TRBV23-1	-	few	TRBJ1-1	CASSTLQGPNTEAFF	TGCGCCAGCAGTACTCTACAGGGACCGAACACTGAAGCTTTCTTT
TRBV7-2	-	-	TRBJ1-1	CASSVKRHTEAFF	TGTGCCAGCAGCGTTAAGCGCCACACTGAAGCTTTCTTT
TRBV7-9	-	-	TRBJ2-3	CASSLTYDTDTQYF	TGTGCCAGCAGCTTAACGTACGACACAGATACGCAGTATTTT
TRBV11-2	-	-	TRBJ2-7	CASRSGVAYEQYF	TGTGCCAGCAGATCAGGGGTTGCCTACGAGCAGTACTTC
TRBV4-1	-	-	TRBJ2-7	CASSQEGWGPYEQYF	TGCGCCAGCAGCCAAGAAGGGTGGGGTCCCTACGAGCAGTACTTC
TRBV29-1	TRBD1	-	TRBJ2-1	CSAGQGAFDNEQFF	TGCAGCGCGGGACAGGGGGCGTTCGACAATGAGCAGTTCTTC
TRBV15	TRBD2	-	TRBJ2-7	CATSRVSGMSSYEQYF	TGTGCCACCAGCAGAGTAAGCGGGATGAGCTCCTACGAGCAGTACTTC
TRBV7-9	TRBD2	-	TRBJ2-7	CASSQPFSGRANEQYF	TGTGCCAGCAGCCAACCCTTTAGCGGGAGGGCCAACGAGCAGTACTTC